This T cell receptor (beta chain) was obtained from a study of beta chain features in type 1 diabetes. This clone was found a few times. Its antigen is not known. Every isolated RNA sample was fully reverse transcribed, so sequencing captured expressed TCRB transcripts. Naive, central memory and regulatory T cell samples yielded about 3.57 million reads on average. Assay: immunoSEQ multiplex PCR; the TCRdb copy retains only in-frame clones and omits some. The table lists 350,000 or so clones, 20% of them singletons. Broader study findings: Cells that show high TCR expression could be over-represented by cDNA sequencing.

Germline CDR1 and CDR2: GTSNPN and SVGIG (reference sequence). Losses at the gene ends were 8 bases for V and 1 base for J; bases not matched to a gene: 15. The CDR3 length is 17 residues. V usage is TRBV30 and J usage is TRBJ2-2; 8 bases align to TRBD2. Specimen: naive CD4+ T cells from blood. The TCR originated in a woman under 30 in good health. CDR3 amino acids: CASESPGLGLNTGELFF. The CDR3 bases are TGTGCCAGCGAATCCCCGGGACTAGGCCTGAACACCGGGGAGCTGTTTTTT.